The T cell receptor beta chain described here comes from a study of T cells in localized non-small cell lung cancer. Study-level results: Greater T cell density in blood accompanied longer overall survival.

Generated by immunoSEQ multiplex PCR, the TCRdb table keeps only in-frame clones and is missing some. The sample carries tens of thousands of clones, roughly 89% recorded once. The trim removed 6 bases at V and 6 bases at J, leaving 10 bases unmatched. CDR1 SQVTM and CDR2 ANQGSEA come from the germline V gene. This CDR3 has 14 residues. Note on this clone: Its target is unknown.

The TCR was taken from a man aged 35 to 69 with stage I squamous cell lung carcinoma. The chain combines TRBV29-1 with TRBJ2-2; TRBD1 matches 7 bases. This sample comprised peripheral blood, obtained before any cancer treatment. The CDR3 sequence is CSVERTGRAGELFF. CDR3 coding DNA: TGCAGCGTCGAGAGGACAGGTCGTGCCGGGGAGCTGTTTTTT.